The 12 T cell receptor beta chains below were found in one sample sequenced in a study of brain T cells in children with intractable seizures. Regarding time point: blood from clinic visit 5 months post-surgery; TSC patient then seizure free. TCRdb keeps only in-frame clones here, not all; method: immunoSEQ multiplex PCR. This sample has 340,000 or so clones, with over 90% found just once. The input for sequencing was peripheral blood, taken more than 4 months after surgery. The source is a boy in the first two years of life with tuberous sclerosis and intractable seizures.

J is TRBJ2-7 and V is TRBV19; D might be TRBD2 (5 bases). The V and J ends lost 5 bases and 1 base respectively, with 21 bases between them. Germline loops: CDR1 LNHDA, CDR2 SQIVND (reference sequence). The CDR3 contains 17 residues. The CDR3 protein is CASSLAIDILSSYEQYF. As DNA, the CDR3 is TGTGCCAGTAGTCTAGCTATAGACATCCTGTCTTCCTACGAGCAGTACTTC.

The chain employs TRBV5-1 and TRBJ1-5; 9 nucleotides agree with TRBD1. Germline V CDR1 and CDR2: SGHRS, YFSETQ. Trimming removed 4 bases from V and 7 bases from J; junction bases left unmatched: 9. The CDR3 is 15 residues long. The CDR3 nucleotides are TGCGCCAGCAGCCCCTTAGGGACAGGGCAACAGCCCCAGCATTTT. It yields the protein CASSPLGTGQQPQHF.

The chain has TRBV4-1 and TRBJ1-1; unclear D gene. Deletions cut 2 bases from V and 1 base from J, with 14 bases between. Germline V gene data show CDR1 as MGHRA and CDR2 as YSYEKL. This CDR3 has 16 residues. The CDR3 region has the DNA TGCGCCAGCAGCCAACAAACGCGAGCCGGGAACACTGAAGCTTTCTTT. Its protein is CASSQQTRAGNTEAFF.

This chain links TRBV3-1 (or the pseudogene TRBV3-2) with TRBJ2-5; 7 bases agree with TRBD1. The junction had 1 base not matched to a gene; V was cut back by 3 bases and J by 3 bases. CDR3 length: 13 amino acids. Germline V CDR1 and CDR2: LGHDT, YNNKEL (reference sequence). The chain's CDR3 is CASSQGTEETQYF. In nucleotides, the CDR3 is TGTGCCAGCAGCCAGGGGACAGAAGAGACCCAGTACTTC.

V usage is TRBV10-3 and J usage is TRBJ2-5, with 8 positions matching TRBD2. With V trimmed by 4 bases and J by 3 bases, 4 bases remained unmatched. This CDR3 contains 14 residues. Germline V gene data show CDR1 as ENHRY and CDR2 as SYGVKD. CDR3: CAISVELAEETQYF. CDR3 DNA sequence: TGTGCCATCAGTGTTGAACTAGCGGAAGAGACCCAGTACTTC.

J is TRBJ1-1 and V is TRBV5-1, with 10 bases identical to TRBD1. The V and J ends lost 2 bases and 4 bases, in that order; junction bases with no gene match: 5. Germline V gives CDR1 SGHRS, CDR2 YFSETQ. This CDR3 is 15 amino acids long. The CDR3 loop reads CASSFGTGVSTEAFF. In nucleotides, the CDR3 is TGCGCCAGCAGCTTCGGGACAGGGGTGAGCACTGAAGCTTTCTTT.

V usage is TRBV13 and J usage is TRBJ2-2, with 7 bases aligning to TRBD1. Germline V CDR1 and CDR2: PRHDT, FYEKMQ (reference sequence). The CDR3 loop spans 14 amino acids. V gave up 5 bases and J gave up 7 bases; unmatched junction bases: 7. The CDR3 bases are TGTGCCAGCAGCGGCCGGGACAGATACGGGGAGCTGTTTTTT. Translated, it gives CASSGRDRYGELFF.

In its sample, this clone was seen once. Within the sample, other DNA sequences also encode this same CDR3. The chain is built from TRBV9 and TRBJ2-1; 10 nucleotides agree with TRBD2. CDR1 SGDLS and CDR2 YYNGEE come from the germline V gene. The CDR3 has 15 amino acids. The V gene end was trimmed by 3 bases and the J gene end by 0 bases; junction bases not matched to a gene: 0. The CDR3 protein is CASSASGSSYNEQFF. CDR3 nucleotide sequence: TGTGCCAGCAGCGCTAGCGGGAGCTCCTACAATGAGCAGTTCTTC.

This clone was recorded a few times. V is TRBV9 and J is TRBJ1-5; D not certain. The CDR3 is made up of 14 amino acids. Germline CDR1 and CDR2: SGDLS and YYNGEE. Trimming stripped 0 bases from V and 3 bases from J, with 7 bases between. The CDR3 sequence is CASSVAGTNQPQHF. CDR3 nucleotide sequence: TGTGCCAGCAGCGTAGCGGGTACCAATCAGCCCCAGCATTTT.

The chain employs TRBV3-1 (or the pseudogene TRBV3-2) and TRBJ2-5; 11 nucleotides match TRBD2. CDR3 length: 16 amino acids. The V gene's germline CDR1 is LGHDT and CDR2 YNNKEL (reference sequence). V shed 4 bases, J shed 7 bases, and the junction held 11 bases outside the gene matches. CDR3 DNA sequence: TGTGCCAGCAGCCGGACTCTAGCGGGAGGTATGGGGACCCAGTACTTC. Protein: CASSRTLAGGMGTQYF.

V is TRBV9 and J is TRBJ2-7; D uncertain. The CDR3 covers 11 residues. The ends were cut back, 0 bases at V and 4 bases at J, with 2 bases in the middle. Germline V lookup: CDR1 SGDLS, CDR2 YYNGEE. CDR3 nucleotides: TGTGCCAGCAGCGTAGGTTACGAGCAGTACTTC. It translates to CASSVGYEQYF.

V and J are TRBV9 and TRBJ1-6; 10 positions agree with TRBD1. The CDR3 sequence is 15 residues long. Trimming removed 1 base from V and 8 bases from J; junction bases left unmatched: 3. Germline V gene data show CDR1 as SGDLS and CDR2 as YYNGEE. CDR3 protein: CASSVTGQGYSPLHF. CDR3 nucleotides: TGTGCCAGCAGCGTAACGGGACAGGGGTATTCACCCCTCCACTTT. Full variable domain (outside the CDR3, taken from reference TRBV9 and TRBJ1-6): DSGVTQTPKHLITATGQRVTLRCSPRSGDLSVYWYQQSLDQGLQFLIQYYNGEERAKGNILERFSAQQFPDLHSELNLSSLELGDSALYFCASSVTGQGYSPLHFGNGTRLTVT.